The rows below give T cell receptor beta chains drawn from one sample of a study of blood T cell repertoires in COVID-19. Profiled with immunoSEQ multiplex PCR; TCRdb holds only in-frame clones, not every one. The sample records 98,000 or so clones, 87% being singletons. The sequenced sample was peripheral blood. Receptors were obtained from a man in his fifties with acute or convalescent COVID-19. CDR3s include the opening cysteine and the closing phenylalanine or tryptophan. A D gene is named only where the DNA matches it firmly.

v_gene	j_gene	d_gene	CDR3aa
TRBV5-1	TRBJ2-1	TRBD1	CASSYETGYEQFF
TRBV5-1	TRBJ2-7	NA	CASSLGGGTHEQYF
TRBV29-1	TRBJ2-2	TRBD1	CSVPTQRDRPNTGELFF
TRBV11-1	TRBJ2-2	NA	CASSYTPGEAGELFF
TRBV19	TRBJ2-1	NA	CASSLGQGLFF
TRBV18	TRBJ2-2	NA	CASSPTQAGELFF
TRBV19	TRBJ2-1	NA	CASSTGAPLNEQFF
TRBV19	TRBJ2-2	TRBD1	CASSIRGRTGELFF
TRBV5-1	TRBJ2-1	NA	CASSPPMRHDNEQFF
TRBV30	TRBJ1-4	NA	CAGGLAPGYEKLFF
TRBV27	TRBJ2-2	NA	CASSSSGELFF
TRBV5-8	TRBJ2-1	TRBD2	CASSSLLAGGLYNEQFF
TRBV27	TRBJ2-2	NA	CASSLSIGGPGELFF
TRBV19	TRBJ2-5	TRBD2	CASSIVSSGSLGETQYF
TRBV7-9	TRBJ1-3	NA	CASSLLQASGNTIYF
TRBV14	TRBJ1-2	NA	CASSQRSFYGYTF
TRBV5-4	TRBJ2-7	TRBD1	CASRGGQGLGYEQYF
TRBV25-1	TRBJ1-1	TRBD1	CASSVQGVGTEAFF
TRBV4-1	TRBJ2-1	TRBD2	CASRRTSGRADNEQFF
TRBV18	TRBJ2-1	TRBD1	CASSPRGADRTYNEQFF
TRBV5-1	TRBJ2-1	NA	CASSSRTTLPNEQFF
TRBV18	TRBJ2-1	NA	CASSPLQDSEQFF
TRBV18	TRBJ2-7	TRBD1	CASSPGQAAYEQYF
TRBV27	TRBJ2-3	NA	CASSFGSTDTQYF
TRBV5-1	TRBJ1-4	TRBD1	CASSVLRGPNEKLFF
TRBV9	TRBJ2-3	NA	CASSVVGSRTDTQYF
TRBV24-1	TRBJ2-7	NA	CATSEAGRREQYF
TRBV11-3	TRBJ2-1	TRBD1	CASSPRDRREQFF
TRBV5-4	TRBJ2-3	TRBD2	CASSLAEASGRTDTQYF
TRBV5-1	TRBJ2-7	NA	CASTNAGEQYF
TRBV5-6	TRBJ2-3	NA	CASSRVASESTDTQYF
TRBV10-2	TRBJ2-3	TRBD1	CASDPGGFTDTQYF
TRBV7-9	TRBJ2-7	TRBD2	CASSRGTNPTEQYF